These T cell receptor beta chains were read from a single sample in a study of tumor-infiltrating lymphocytes in primary liver carcinoma. TCRdb passed the multiplex PCR reads through MiXCR, listing each CDR3 protein once. The sample records some 190,000 distinct CDR3 sequences, 60% being singletons. The sample consisted of peripheral blood. The receptors were sampled from a man between 40 and 49 years old with primary liver carcinoma and hepatitis B virus infection. The CDR3 runs from the conserved cysteine through the conserved F or W. D genes are given only for firm matches. Clone sizes are given selectively: once, few, many, or a class where the clone is expanded.

clone_size	v_call	j_call	d_call	cdr3_nt	cdr3_aa
-	TRBV11-2	TRBJ2-3	TRBD2	TGTGCCAGCAGCTTCTGGAGTAGCGGGAATACAGATACGCAGTATTTT	CASSFWSSGNTDTQYF
-	TRBV6-6	TRBJ1-5	-	TGTGCCAGCAGTTACACGGGGCTGAGCAATCAGCCCCAGCATTTT	CASSYTGLSNQPQHF
-	TRBV4-2	TRBJ1-6	-	TGTACCAGCAGACAAGGCCGGGGGTATAATTCACCCCTCCACTTT	CTSRQGRGYNSPLHF
once	TRBV10-2	TRBJ2-3	TRBD2	TGCGCCAGCAGTAAAACGGGAGGTAGGGCAGATACGCAGTATTTT	CASSKTGGRADTQYF
-	TRBV28	TRBJ2-5	TRBD2	TGTGCCAGCATGGGAGGGGAGGAAGAGGAGACCCAGTACTTC	CASMGGEEEETQYF
-	TRBV11-1	TRBJ2-2	-	TGTGCCAGCAGCTTAGGCGCTGCGGCAGGGACCAGAACCGGGGAGCTGTTTTTT	CASSLGAAAGTRTGELFF
-	TRBV10-3	TRBJ2-3	TRBD2	TGTGCCATCAGTGAGTCGAAAGCGGGAGCAGATACGCAGTATTTT	CAISESKAGADTQYF
-	TRBV28	TRBJ2-1	TRBD2	TGTGCCTGCAGCCCCATTAGCGGGAGACCTTACAATGAGCAGTTCTTC	CACSPISGRPYNEQFF
-	TRBV23-1	TRBJ2-3	TRBD1	TGCGCCAGCAGTCAATCGGGACAGGGCGAGGAAAAAACAGATACGCAGTATTTT	CASSQSGQGEEKTDTQYF
-	TRBV6-5	TRBJ1-4	-	TGTGCCAGCAGTTACAGAGGACAGAATGAAAAACTGTTTTTT	CASSYRGQNEKLFF
-	TRBV11-2	TRBJ2-3	TRBD2	TGTGTCAGCAGCTTACCGGGAGGGCCCATCACAGATACACACTATTTT	CVSSLPGGPITDTHYF
-	TRBV4-1	TRBJ2-7	-	TGCGCCAGCGGCCAAGGTTTGGCCGGGACCCCGCGGTTCGAGCAGTACTTC	CASGQGLAGTPRFEQYF
-	TRBV29-1	TRBJ1-2	TRBD1	TGCAGCGTTGAAATATATGGACAGGGAGGGGGTTATGGCTACACCTTC	CSVEIYGQGGGYGYTF
-	TRBV10-3	TRBJ2-7	-	TGTGCCATCAAAGGAGGGACTCCACACTACGAGCAGTACTTC	CAIKGGTPHYEQYF
-	TRBV2	TRBJ1-3	-	TGTGTCAGCAGCATACAGGGCTCTGGAAACACCATATATTTT	CVSSIQGSGNTIYF
-	TRBV21-1	TRBJ2-5	-	TGTGCCAGCAGCAAAAAGGTGGTTGAGGACAGGGAGGATCAAGAGACCCAGTACTTC	CASSKKVVEDREDQETQYF
once	TRBV28	TRBJ2-3	-	TGTGCCACCAGGGGAGAATCTAGCACAGATACGCAGTATTTT	CATRGESSTDTQYF
-	TRBV4-1	TRBJ2-2	TRBD2	TGCGCCAGCAGCCCGAAGGCACTAGCGGGAGGGCCCGGGGAGCTGTTTTTT	CASSPKALAGGPGELFF
-	TRBV10-2	TRBJ2-3	TRBD1	TGCGCCAGCATGTCAGGGAGAGGGACAGATACGCGGTATTTT	CASMSGRGTDTRYF
-	TRBV11-2	TRBJ1-4	TRBD1	TGTGCCAGCAGCTCGGGACAGAAAAATGGAAAACTGTTTTTT	CASSSGQKNGKLFF